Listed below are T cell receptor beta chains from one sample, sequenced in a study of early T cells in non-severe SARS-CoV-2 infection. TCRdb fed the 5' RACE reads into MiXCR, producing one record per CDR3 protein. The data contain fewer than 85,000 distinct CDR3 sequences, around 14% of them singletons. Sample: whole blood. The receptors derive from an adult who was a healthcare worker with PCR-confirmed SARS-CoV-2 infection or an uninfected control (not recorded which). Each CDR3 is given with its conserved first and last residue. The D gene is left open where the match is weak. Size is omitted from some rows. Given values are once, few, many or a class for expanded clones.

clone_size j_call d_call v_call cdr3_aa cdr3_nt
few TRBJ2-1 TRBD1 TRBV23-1 CASRDRGFSNEQFF TGCGCCAGCAGGGACAGGGGATTCTCTAATGAGCAGTTCTTC
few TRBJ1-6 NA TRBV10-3 CAISDGVTYSPLHF TGTGCCATCAGTGATGGGGTAACTTATTCACCCCTCCACTTT
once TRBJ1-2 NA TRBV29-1 CSVRSNYGYTF TGCAGCGTGCGTTCTAACTATGGCTACACCTTC
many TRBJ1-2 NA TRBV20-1 CSASHVSEGNHYGYTF TGCAGTGCTAGCCACGTTTCGGAGGGGAATCACTATGGCTACACCTTC
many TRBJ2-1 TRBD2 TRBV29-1 CSLAGVYNEQFF TGCAGCCTAGCGGGGGTGTACAATGAGCAGTTCTTC
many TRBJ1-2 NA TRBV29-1 CSVGGSSNYGYTF TGCAGCGTTGGGGGCAGCTCTAACTATGGCTACACCTTC
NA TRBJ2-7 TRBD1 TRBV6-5 CASSYRTGGVYEQYF TGTGCCAGCAGTTACCGGACAGGGGGAGTCTACGAGCAGTACTTC
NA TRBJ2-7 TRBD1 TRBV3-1 CASSQAGTGIYEQYF TGTGCCAGCAGCCAAGCTGGGACAGGGATTTACGAGCAGTACTTC
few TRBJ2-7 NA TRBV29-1 CSVAGSGGSYEQYF TGCAGCGTGGCAGGGTCCGGAGGATCCTACGAGCAGTACTTC
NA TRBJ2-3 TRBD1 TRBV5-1 CASSVGQGEDTQYF TGCGCCAGCAGCGTGGGACAGGGGGAAGATACGCAGTATTTT
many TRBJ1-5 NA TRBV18 CASSYYREGNQPQHF TGTGCCAGCTCGTACTACAGGGAAGGCAATCAGCCCCAGCATTTT
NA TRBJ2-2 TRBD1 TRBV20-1 CSAYRDRNTGELFF TGCAGTGCTTACCGGGACAGAAACACCGGGGAGCTGTTTTTT
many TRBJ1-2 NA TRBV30 CAWSPPHAGPSNGYTF TGTGCCTGGAGTCCTCCGCACGCCGGACCCTCTAATGGCTACACCTTC
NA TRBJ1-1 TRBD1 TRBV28 CASSLYQGGTEAFF TGTGCCAGCAGCCTTTATCAGGGGGGGACTGAAGCTTTCTTT
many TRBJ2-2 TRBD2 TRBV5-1 CASHIVAGATMGELFF TGCGCCAGCCACATCGTAGCGGGGGCGACGATGGGGGAGCTGTTTTTT
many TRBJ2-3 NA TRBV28 CASQGPRSTDTQYF TGTGCCAGCCAAGGGCCGCGGAGCACAGATACGCAGTATTTT
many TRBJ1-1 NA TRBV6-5 CASSYSGGLNTEAFF TGTGCCAGCAGTTACTCCGGGGGTTTGAACACTGAAGCTTTCTTT
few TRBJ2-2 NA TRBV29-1 CSVEGAGELFF TGCAGCGTTGAGGGGGCCGGGGAGCTGTTTTTT
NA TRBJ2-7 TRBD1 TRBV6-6 CASTAPGTGVSYEQYF TGTGCCAGCACCGCACCCGGGACAGGGGTGTCCTACGAGCAGTACTTC
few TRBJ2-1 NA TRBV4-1 CASSGRGQATNEQFF TGCGCCAGCAGCGGGCGGGGGCAGGCGACCAATGAGCAGTTCTTC
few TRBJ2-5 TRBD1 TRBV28 CASSPTGQGRQETQYF TGTGCCAGCAGTCCGACCGGACAGGGGAGACAAGAGACCCAGTACTTC
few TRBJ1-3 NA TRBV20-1 CSAQTSHNTNTIYF TGCAGTGCTCAGACCTCACATAATACAAACACCATATATTTT
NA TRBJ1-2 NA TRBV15 CATSRDQGISNYGYTF TGTGCCACCAGCAGAGACCAGGGCATCTCGAACTATGGCTACACCTTC
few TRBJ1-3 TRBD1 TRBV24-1 CATSDSRQGPSGNTIYF TGTGCCACCAGTGATTCCCGACAGGGACCCTCTGGAAACACCATATATTTT
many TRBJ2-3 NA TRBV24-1 CATSDAKGPGDTQYF TGTGCCACCAGTGATGCGAAGGGACCAGGGGATACGCAGTATTTT
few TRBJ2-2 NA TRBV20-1 CSARDNTGELFF TGCAGTGCTAGGGATAACACCGGGGAGCTGTTTTTT
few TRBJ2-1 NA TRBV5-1 CASSPRDRLLSYNEQFF TGCGCCAGCAGCCCTCGCGACAGGCTCCTATCCTACAATGAGCAGTTCTTC
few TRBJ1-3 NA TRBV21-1 CASSETGDGNTIYF TGTGCCAGCAGCGAGACAGGAGACGGAAACACCATATATTTT
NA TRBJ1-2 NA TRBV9 CASSVWGGGYTF TGTGCCAGCAGCGTTTGGGGTGGCGGCTACACCTTC
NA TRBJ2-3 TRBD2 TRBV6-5 CASSYSTGTSGRTDTQYF TGTGCCAGCAGTTACTCGACGGGGACTAGCGGGAGAACAGATACGCAGTATTTT
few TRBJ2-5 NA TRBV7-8 CASSLGEGLETQYF TGTGCCAGCAGCTTAGGAGAGGGTTTAGAGACCCAGTACTTC
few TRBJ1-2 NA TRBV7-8 CASSTRRQRVGGYTF TGTGCCAGCAGCACCCGGAGACAGAGGGTTGGTGGCTACACCTTC
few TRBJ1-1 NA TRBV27 CASRKQGFTEAFF TGTGCCAGCAGAAAACAGGGTTTTACTGAAGCTTTCTTT
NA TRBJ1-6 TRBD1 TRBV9 CASSPPRGTGNSPLHF TGTGCCAGCAGCCCACCTAGAGGGACAGGGAATTCACCCCTCCACTTT
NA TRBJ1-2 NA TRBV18 CASSPRAQEEDSYTF TGTGCCAGCTCACCCAGGGCCCAAGAGGAGGATAGCTACACCTTC
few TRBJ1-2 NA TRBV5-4 CASSHTGSPDTF TGTGCCAGCAGCCACACCGGGAGCCCTGACACCTTC
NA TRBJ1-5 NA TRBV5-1 CASSLNPADQPQHF TGCGCCAGCAGCTTGAACCCTGCTGATCAGCCCCAGCATTTT
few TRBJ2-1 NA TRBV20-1 CSVRTPGGRSYNEQFF TGCAGTGTCAGAACCCCTGGGGGTAGGTCCTACAATGAGCAGTTCTTC
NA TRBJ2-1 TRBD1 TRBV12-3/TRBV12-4 CASWDRSYNEQFF TGTGCCTCCTGGGACAGGTCTTACAATGAGCAGTTCTTC
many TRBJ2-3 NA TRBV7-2 CASSSHGPDTQYF TGTGCCAGCAGTTCACACGGGCCAGATACGCAGTATTTT
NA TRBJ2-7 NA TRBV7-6 CATSPGPHRSEQYF TGTGCCACCTCGCCGGGGCCTCATCGATCCGAGCAGTACTTC
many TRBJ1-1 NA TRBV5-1 CASSLFSGAGEAFF TGCGCCAGCAGCTTGTTTTCAGGGGCCGGTGAAGCTTTCTTT
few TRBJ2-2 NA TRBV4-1 CASSQVWTGELFF TGCGCCAGCAGCCAAGTGTGGACCGGGGAGCTGTTTTTT
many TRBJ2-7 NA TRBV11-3 CASSLRPGPYEQYF TGTGCCAGCAGCTTAAGGCCAGGGCCCTACGAGCAGTACTTC
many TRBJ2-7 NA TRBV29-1 CSATPGTASNEQYF TGCAGCGCTACCCCCGGGACCGCGAGTAACGAGCAGTACTTC